This TCR beta chain originates from a study of Graves' ophthalmopathy and Graves' hyperthyroidism. Broader study findings: Blood also contained most of the expanded thyroid clonotypes above 0.001 frequency.

Under 3 months in duration, the ophthalmopathy in affected donors had moderate-to-severe activity, CAS ≥3 and NOSPECS ≥4. This clonotype was seen ten or more times. Its antigen is not known. Scientists amplified the TCR beta CDR3 regions from RNA transcripts. Second-round multiplex PCR came after first-round RT-PCR with HTBI primers. TCRdb reprocessed the multiplex PCR reads via MiXCR and lists one record per CDR3 protein. The repertoire holds about 740,000 distinct CDR3 sequences, roughly 40% seen once, with about 40% in the top ten. The CDR3 is made up of 15 amino acids. Trimming took 2 bases from V and 8 from J; bases not matched to a gene: 9. The germline CDR1 and CDR2 sequences are SGHRS and YFSETQ.

The receptor was derived from an adult man with Graves' ophthalmopathy. Sequencing was performed on peripheral blood. This rearrangement joins TRBV5-1 to TRBJ1-4, with TRBD1 identical over 7 bases. The CDR3 here is CASSFGGGEGEKLFF. The CDR3 nucleotides read TGCGCCAGCAGCTTCGGAGGGGGCGAAGGGGAAAAACTGTTTTTT.